This TCR beta chain was retrieved from a study of blood T cell repertoires in COVID-19. The CDR3 contains 14 residues. The V end was cut by 7 bases, the J end by 0 bases, with 9 bases between. The germline V gene encodes CDR1 LNHDA and CDR2 SQIVND (reference sequence). Sequencing used immunoSEQ multiplex PCR; TCRdb keeps in-frame clones, though not all of them. This table holds about 80,000 clones, roughly 80% found once. The origin of this receptor is a man aged 80 or over with acute or convalescent COVID-19. The sequencing input was peripheral blood. The chain combines TRBV19 with TRBJ1-4, with D hard to call. The CDR3 nucleotides are TGTGCCAGTACTAAGGAGGCAACTAATGAAAAACTGTTTTTT. Residues: CASTKEATNEKLFF.